This TCR beta chain was sequenced for a study of T cell responses to AZD1222 COVID-19 vaccine. Study outcomes and limitations: Donors were mostly white British, more females; clonal diversity possibly underestimated. Epitopes outside B.1.351 and B.1.1.7 mutated regions reportedly drew nearly half of spike TCRs.

Losses at the gene ends were 0 bases for V and 0 bases for J; bases not matched to a gene: 3. The CDR3 has 17 amino acids. Looked up from germline, CDR1 is MNHEY and CDR2 is SVGEGT. To note about this clone: Antigen: not known.

Clones were read by immunoSEQ multiplex PCR, and TCRdb kept only the in-frame ones, dropping some. Among roughly 140,000 clones listed, roughly 90% were seen once. This specimen was peripheral blood, taken 28 days after the second AZD1222 dose. This sequence originates from an adult who received the AZD1222 COVID-19 vaccine. The rearrangement joins TRBV6-2 or TRBV6-3 to TRBJ2-1; 9 nucleotides line up with TRBD2. The CDR3 region is CASSYSLAGLSYNEQFF. Here the CDR3 DNA reads TGTGCCAGCAGTTACTCGCTAGCGGGGCTCTCCTACAATGAGCAGTTCTTC.